The 21 T cell receptor beta chains below come from one sample, sequenced in a study of cytomegalovirus exposure and HLA in healthy donors. Both 60 Vbeta primers and 13 Jbeta primers went into the PCR. Libraries were prepared by immunoSEQ multiplex PCR; TCRdb keeps only in-frame clonotypes and omits some of them. The table shows roughly 180,000 clones, with more than 80% occurring only once. The material sequenced was PBMCs. The receptor source for this set is a male donor in good health and CMV-seronegative.

The V gene is TRBV15, the J gene TRBJ2-1; no reliable D call. The CDR3 runs to 15 residues. Trimming pared 1 base from V and 6 bases from J, leaving 13 bases between. Germline CDR1 and CDR2: LNHNV and YYDKDF (reference sequence). As DNA, the CDR3 is TGTGCCACCAGCAGAGCCGCCACTTCAAGCAATGAGCAGTTCTTC. Translated: CATSRAATSSNEQFF.

The chain has TRBV11-2 and TRBJ1-6; 8 positions match TRBD1. CDR3 size: 14 residues. The V gene's germline CDR1 is SGHAT and CDR2 FQNNGV. J lost 14 bases, V lost 5 bases, and 11 bases had no gene match. In DNA, the CDR3 is TGTGCCAGCAGCCCCACCCCCCGGACAGGGACCCTCCACTTT. This gives the protein CASSPTPRTGTLHF.

Comment on this clone: One junction end does not reproduce the germline sequence, and a read error may be involved. This sequence joins TRBV7-7 and TRBJ2-7; 10 bases are shared with TRBD1. The CDR3 has 14 residues. Germline V CDR1 and CDR2: SSHAT, FNYEAQ (reference sequence). The CDR3, as DNA: TGTGCTAGCAGCTTAGGGGACAGGGGCTACGAGCAGTACTTC. This translates into CASSLGDRGYEQYF.

This clone has a handful of counts. The rearrangement joins TRBV7-2 to TRBJ1-1, with TRBD1 identical over 9 bases. After removal of 5 bases from V and 5 bases from J, the junction contained 6 bases not matched to a gene. CDR1 and CDR2 from the germline V gene are SGHTA and FQGNSA. This CDR3 spans 14 amino acids. CDR3 protein: CASSPGTGRTEAFF. The CDR3 DNA is TGTGCCAGCAGCCCCGGGACAGGGAGGACTGAAGCTTTCTTT.

In the case of this clone: The sample has other DNA sequences that encode this CDR3 too. The chain couples TRBV5-1 to TRBJ2-1; 11 bases are a match to TRBD2. Germline CDR1 is SGHRS and CDR2 is YFSETQ. V was pared by 6 bases and J by 4 bases, with 3 bases of the junction left unmatched. The CDR3 consists of 14 residues. This CDR3 reads CASTPSGGYNEQFF. The CDR3 DNA reads TGCGCCAGCACCCCTAGCGGGGGGTACAATGAGCAGTTCTTC.

V gene TRBV7-9 combines with J gene TRBJ2-7; 7 positions agree with TRBD2. The trim removed 5 bases at V and 0 bases at J, leaving 7 bases unmatched. The CDR3 is made up of 15 amino acids. Germline CDR1 and CDR2: SEHNR and FQNEAQ (reference sequence). CDR3 amino acids: CASSPSRTSSYEQYF. CDR3 nucleotides: TGTGCCAGCAGCCCGAGCCGGACTAGCTCCTACGAGCAGTACTTC.

A few counts support this clone. The chain links TRBV27 to TRBJ2-5, with TRBD2 matching over 11 bases. With 5 bases clipped from V and 2 bases from J, the junction kept 4 bases outside the gene matches. The CDR3 spans 15 residues. CDR1 is MNHEY, CDR2 SMNVEV, per germline (reference sequence). The CDR3: CASSRLAGPQETQYF. The DNA of the CDR3 is TGTGCCAGCAGTCGACTAGCGGGACCGCAAGAGACCCAGTACTTC.

This chain connects TRBV19 to TRBJ1-4; TRBD1 aligns across 7 bases. The CDR3 totals 13 residues. In germline, CDR1 is LNHDA, CDR2 SQIVND (reference sequence). V was pared by 11 bases and J by 7 bases, with 10 bases of the junction left unmatched. CDR3 nucleotide sequence: TGTGCCGGCTCAAGACAGGGTGGTGAAAAACTGTTTTTT. Amino acids: CAGSRQGGEKLFF.

V is TRBV5-8 and J is TRBJ2-1; 10 bases map to TRBD2. The trim removed 5 bases at V and 2 bases at J, leaving 13 bases unmatched. The CDR3 loop spans 18 amino acids. In germline, CDR1 is SGHTS, CDR2 YDEGEE. The CDR3 DNA reads as TGTGCCAGCAGACCCCTCCGTAGCGGGGGGACTACCTACAATGAGCAGTTCTTC. Encoded protein: CASRPLRSGGTTYNEQFF.

The chain carries TRBV14 and TRBJ2-1, with TRBD2 matching over 13 bases. The junction had 4 bases not matched to a gene; V was cut back by 4 bases and J by 4 bases. The CDR3 sequence is 16 residues long. Looked up from germline, CDR1 is SGHDN and CDR2 is FVKESK. DNA for the CDR3: TGTGCCAGCAGCCCTCCGGGACTAGCGGGATACAATGAGCAGTTCTTC. Translated, it gives CASSPPGLAGYNEQFF.

The gene calls are TRBV7-2 and TRBJ2-1, with D unresolved. Trimming pared 1 base from V and 7 bases from J, leaving 14 bases between. The CDR3 extends over 15 amino acids. The V gene's germline CDR1 is SGHTA and CDR2 FQGNSA. In DNA form, the CDR3 reads TGTGCCAGCAGCTTAGAGGCCCCCGGGTTAAATGAGCAGTTCTTC. Its protein product is CASSLEAPGLNEQFF.

The genes are TRBV5-4 and TRBJ2-2; 8 nucleotides agree with TRBD2. CDR3 length equals 16 residues. Looked up from germline, CDR1 is SGHNT and CDR2 is YYREEE (reference sequence). With V trimmed by 4 bases and J by 5 bases, 10 bases remained unmatched. The CDR3 DNA reads TGTGCCAGCAGCACAGCCGGGACTAGGTCAACCGGGGAGCTGTTTTTT. Protein sequence: CASSTAGTRSTGELFF.

This chain connects TRBV30 to TRBJ1-1, with no clear D. The V gene lost 5 bases and the J gene lost 4 bases, with 17 bases spanning the gap. Per the germline V gene, CDR1 is GTSNPN and CDR2 is SVGIG (reference sequence). The CDR3 spans 14 residues. CDR3 in DNA: TGTGCCTGGGGTAGGGAGGGAAGAGGCACTGAAGCTTTCTTT. Amino acids: CAWGREGRGTEAFF.

The chain uses TRBV30 and TRBJ2-5; D is possibly TRBD2 (6 bases). The length of the CDR3 is 13 residues. Germline V lookup: CDR1 GTSNPN, CDR2 SVGIG (reference sequence). The V end lost 2 bases, the J end lost 5 bases, and 12 bases lay between the germline ends. The CDR3 DNA reads TGTGCCTGGAGTTCCGGGGGACGGGAGACCCAGTACTTC. Translation: CAWSSGGRETQYF.

V is TRBV9 and J is TRBJ2-7; 10 bases are shared with TRBD2. Germline V gene lookup returns CDR1 SGDLS and CDR2 YYNGEE. Germline trimming cut 4 bases from V and 0 bases from J; bases unmatched to any gene: 7. The CDR3 has 16 amino acids. CDR3 loop: CASSPGLAEPSYEQYF. The CDR3 DNA reads TGTGCCAGCAGCCCAGGACTAGCGGAACCCTCCTACGAGCAGTACTTC.

This clone was counted only a few times. The V gene is TRBV6-5, the J gene TRBJ1-2, with TRBD1 matching 8 bases. Germline V gives CDR1 MNHEY, CDR2 SVGAGI. CDR3 size: 15 residues. V trimming: 10 bases; J trimming: 4 bases; junction bases outside the gene matches: 14. CDR3 sequence: CATRTGLIRLYGYTF. DNA for the CDR3: TGTGCCACCCGGACAGGGCTCATAAGACTCTATGGCTACACCTTC.

The chain couples TRBV1 to TRBJ2-3; the table's D call, TRBD2, was not checked against the DNA. TRBV1 is flagged as a pseudogene. CDR3 size: 18 residues. CDR3 in amino acids: CTSSQDIRVSGRRDTQYF. CDR3 nucleotides: TGCACCAGCAGCCAAGATATCAGGGTGAGCGGGAGGCGAGATACGCAGTATTTT.

The chain carries TRBV6-6 and TRBJ1-1; 8 bases map to TRBD1. Germline V gene sequence: CDR1 MNHNY, CDR2 SVGAGI (reference sequence). Trimming at V came to 6 bases and at J to 1 base, leaving 4 bases not matched to a gene. CDR3 length: 14 residues. CDR3 coding DNA: TGTGCCAGCAGCCTAGGACAGGGGAACACTGAAGCTTTCTTT. Amino acids: CASSLGQGNTEAFF.

This chain connects TRBV28 to TRBJ2-7; D gene unclear. Per the germline V gene, CDR1 is MDHEN and CDR2 is SYDVKM. Trimming stripped 5 bases from V and 0 bases from J, with 11 bases between. The CDR3 loop spans 14 amino acids. As DNA, the CDR3 is TGTGCCAGCAGTCCGTCGACACGCTCCTACGAGCAGTACTTC. Amino acid sequence: CASSPSTRSYEQYF.

The J gene is TRBJ2-7, the V gene TRBV28, with 10 bases fitting TRBD1. The CDR3 spans 13 residues. The V gene's germline CDR1 is MDHEN and CDR2 SYDVKM. V was clipped by 6 bases and J by 7 bases; unmatched bases: 6. CDR3 bases: TGTGCCAGCAGGCCGGGACAGGGGCATGAGCAGTACTTC. This translates into CASRPGQGHEQYF.

The chain couples TRBV28 to TRBJ2-6; TRBD2 aligns across 8 bases. V gave up 2 bases and J gave up 0 bases; unmatched junction bases: 6. Germline CDR1 and CDR2: MDHEN and SYDVKM. The CDR3 has 18 amino acids. The DNA of the CDR3 is TGTGCCAGCAGTTTAGTTCTAGCGGGCCCCTCTGGGGCCAACGTCCTGACTTTC. This gives the protein CASSLVLAGPSGANVLTF.